What follows are 5 T cell receptor beta chains derived from one specimen sequenced in a study of blood T cell repertoires in COVID-19. Libraries were prepared by immunoSEQ multiplex PCR; TCRdb keeps only in-frame clonotypes and omits some of them. The data contain almost 200,000 clones, more than 70% of them seen just once; the ten biggest clones take up approximately 8%. Sequencing was performed on PBMCs or T cells enriched from blood (not recorded which). The source is a woman younger than 30 who had recovered from COVID-19.

The chain carries TRBV27 and TRBJ1-1; unclear D gene. Trimming cost V 2 bases and J 6 bases, with 10 bases left between them. CDR3 size: 13 residues. Germline V gene lookup returns CDR1 MNHEY and CDR2 SMNVEV (reference sequence). The CDR3 spells CASSLSGRSEAFF. The CDR3 region has the DNA TGTGCCAGCAGTTTAAGCGGGAGGTCTGAAGCTTTCTTT.

The rearrangement uses TRBV4-1 and TRBJ1-2; D may be TRBD1 (5 bases). Germline V CDR1 and CDR2: MGHRA, YSYEKL. The V end was cut by 4 bases, the J end by 6 bases, with 15 bases between. This CDR3 is 14 amino acids long. CDR3 amino acids: CASSPVGGINGYTF. CDR3 nucleotide sequence: TGCGCCAGCAGCCCGGTGGGGGGGATCAATGGCTACACCTTC.

This chain connects TRBV28 to TRBJ1-2; D not resolved. V was pared by 5 bases and J by 8 bases, with 12 bases between. This CDR3 has 12 amino acids. Germline assignment: CDR1 MDHEN and CDR2 SYDVKM. Here the CDR3 reads CASSPGSKGYTF. CDR3 in DNA: TGTGCCAGCAGTCCCGGGAGTAAAGGCTACACCTTC.

The V call is TRBV3-1 (or the pseudogene TRBV3-2), the J call TRBJ1-4; 10 positions match TRBD1. CDR3 size: 15 residues. Germline trimming cut 6 bases from V and 6 bases from J; bases unmatched to any gene: 7. Germline loops: CDR1 LGHDT, CDR2 YNNKEL (reference sequence). The CDR3 nucleotides are TGTGCCAGCAGTCTCCGGGACAGGGGTTATGAAAAACTGTTTTTT. Protein product: CASSLRDRGYEKLFF.

The V gene is TRBV18, the J gene TRBJ1-3; 8 nucleotides agree with TRBD1. Germline V CDR1 and CDR2: KGHSH, LQKENI. The CDR3 extends over 18 amino acids. With 2 bases clipped from V and 2 bases from J, the junction kept 11 bases outside the gene matches. The CDR3 DNA is TGTGCCAGCTCACCAGCAACCTCTTTACAGGGGGCTGGAAACACCATATATTTT. It yields the protein CASSPATSLQGAGNTIYF.